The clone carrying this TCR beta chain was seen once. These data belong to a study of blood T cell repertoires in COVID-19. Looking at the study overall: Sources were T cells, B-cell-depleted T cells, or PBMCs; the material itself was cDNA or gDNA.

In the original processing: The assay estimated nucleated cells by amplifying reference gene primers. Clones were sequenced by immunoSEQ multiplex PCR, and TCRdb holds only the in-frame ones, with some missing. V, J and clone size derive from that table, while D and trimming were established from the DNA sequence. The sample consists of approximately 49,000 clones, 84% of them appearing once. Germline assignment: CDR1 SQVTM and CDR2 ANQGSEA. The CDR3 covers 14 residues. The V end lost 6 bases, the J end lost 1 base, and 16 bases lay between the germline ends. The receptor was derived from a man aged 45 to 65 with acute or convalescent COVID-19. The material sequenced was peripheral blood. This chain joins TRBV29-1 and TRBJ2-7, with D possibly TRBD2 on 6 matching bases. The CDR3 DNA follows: TGCAGCGTGGGAACTAGCACTCTTTCCTACGAGCAGTACTTC. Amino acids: CSVGTSTLSYEQYF.